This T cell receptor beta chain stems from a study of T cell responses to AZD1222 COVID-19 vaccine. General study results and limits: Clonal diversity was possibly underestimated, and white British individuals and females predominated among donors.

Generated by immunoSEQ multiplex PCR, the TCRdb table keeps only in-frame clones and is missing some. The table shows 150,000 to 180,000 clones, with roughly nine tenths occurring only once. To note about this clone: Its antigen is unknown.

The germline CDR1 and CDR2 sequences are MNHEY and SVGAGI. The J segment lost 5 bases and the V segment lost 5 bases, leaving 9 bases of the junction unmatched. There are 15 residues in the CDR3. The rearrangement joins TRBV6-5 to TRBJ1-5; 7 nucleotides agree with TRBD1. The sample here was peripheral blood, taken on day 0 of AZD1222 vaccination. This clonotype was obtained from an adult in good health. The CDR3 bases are TGTGCCAGCAGTAGTAGACAGGGAGGGGATCAGCCCCAGCATTTT. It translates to CASSSRQGGDQPQHF.